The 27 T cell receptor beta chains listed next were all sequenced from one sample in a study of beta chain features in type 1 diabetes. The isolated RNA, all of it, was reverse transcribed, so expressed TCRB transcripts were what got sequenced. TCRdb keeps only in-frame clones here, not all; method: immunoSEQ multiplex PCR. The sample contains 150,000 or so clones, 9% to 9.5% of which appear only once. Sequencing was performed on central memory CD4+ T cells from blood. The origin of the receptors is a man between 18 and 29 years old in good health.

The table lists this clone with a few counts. The chain's CDR3 is CASTRDFVYGYTF. The DNA of the CDR3 is TGTGCCAGTACCCGGGACTTTGTCTATGGCTACACCTTC. The chain is built from TRBV21-1 and TRBJ1-2. TRBV21-1 is labeled a pseudogene. The CDR3 totals 13 residues.

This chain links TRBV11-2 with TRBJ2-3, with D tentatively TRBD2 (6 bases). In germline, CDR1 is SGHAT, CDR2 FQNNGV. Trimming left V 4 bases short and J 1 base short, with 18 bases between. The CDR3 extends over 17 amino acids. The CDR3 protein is CASSSLGGGTGTDTQYF. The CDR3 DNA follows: TGTGCCAGCAGCTCACTCGGAGGTGGGACTGGCACAGATACGCAGTATTTT.

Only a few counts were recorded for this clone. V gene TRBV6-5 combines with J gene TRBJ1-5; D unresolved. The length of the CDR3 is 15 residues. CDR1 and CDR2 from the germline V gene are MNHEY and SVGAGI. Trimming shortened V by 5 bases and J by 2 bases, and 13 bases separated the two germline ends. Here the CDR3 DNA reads TGTGCCAGCAGTCTAGGACTAGGCGGCAATCAGCCCCAGCATTTT. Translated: CASSLGLGGNQPQHF.

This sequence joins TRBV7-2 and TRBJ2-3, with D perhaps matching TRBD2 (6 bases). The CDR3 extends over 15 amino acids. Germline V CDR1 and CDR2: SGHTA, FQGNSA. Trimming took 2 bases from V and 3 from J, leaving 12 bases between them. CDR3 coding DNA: TGTGCCAGCAGCTTAATGCCTAGCGTGACAGATACGCAGTATTTT. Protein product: CASSLMPSVTDTQYF.

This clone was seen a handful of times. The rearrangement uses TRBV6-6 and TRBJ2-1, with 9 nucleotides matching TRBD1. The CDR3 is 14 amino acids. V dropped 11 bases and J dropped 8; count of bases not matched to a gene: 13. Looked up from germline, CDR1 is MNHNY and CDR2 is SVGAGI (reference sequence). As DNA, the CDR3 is TGTGCCCCTTATTCCGGGGACAGGGACCATGAGCAGTTCTTC. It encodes CAPYSGDRDHEQFF.

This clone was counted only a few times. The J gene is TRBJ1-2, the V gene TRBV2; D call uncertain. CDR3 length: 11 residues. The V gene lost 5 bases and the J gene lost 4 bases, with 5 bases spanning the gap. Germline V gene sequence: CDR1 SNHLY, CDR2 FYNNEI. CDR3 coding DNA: TGTGCCAGCAGTCCCTTCTATGGCTACACCTTC. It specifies CASSPFYGYTF.

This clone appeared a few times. The CDR3 DNA reads TGTGCCAGCTCACCAGGCGGGTACAATGAGCAGTTCTTC. Its translation: CASSPGGYNEQFF. V and J are TRBV18 and TRBJ2-1; maybe TRBD2 (5 bases). Germline V CDR1 and CDR2: KGHSH, LQKENI. The length of the CDR3 is 13 residues. Trimming took 2 bases from V and 4 from J, leaving 6 bases between them.

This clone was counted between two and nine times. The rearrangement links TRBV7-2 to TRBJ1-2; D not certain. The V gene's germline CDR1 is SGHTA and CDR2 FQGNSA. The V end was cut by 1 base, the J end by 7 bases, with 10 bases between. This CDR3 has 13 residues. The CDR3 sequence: CASSLDVRGGYTF. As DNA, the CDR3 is TGTGCCAGCAGCTTAGATGTGCGGGGTGGCTACACCTTC.

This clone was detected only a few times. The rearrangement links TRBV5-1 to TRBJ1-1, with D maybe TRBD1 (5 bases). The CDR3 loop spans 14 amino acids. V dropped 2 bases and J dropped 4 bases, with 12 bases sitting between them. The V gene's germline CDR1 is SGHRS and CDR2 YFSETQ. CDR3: CASSLQDPITEAFF. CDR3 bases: TGCGCCAGCAGCTTACAGGACCCCATCACTGAAGCTTTCTTT.

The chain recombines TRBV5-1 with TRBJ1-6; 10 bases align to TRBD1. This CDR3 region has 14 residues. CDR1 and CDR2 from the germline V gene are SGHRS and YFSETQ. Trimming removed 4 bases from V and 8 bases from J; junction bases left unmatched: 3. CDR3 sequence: CASSVGQGDSPLHF. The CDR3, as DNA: TGCGCCAGCAGCGTTGGACAGGGGGATTCACCCCTCCACTTT.

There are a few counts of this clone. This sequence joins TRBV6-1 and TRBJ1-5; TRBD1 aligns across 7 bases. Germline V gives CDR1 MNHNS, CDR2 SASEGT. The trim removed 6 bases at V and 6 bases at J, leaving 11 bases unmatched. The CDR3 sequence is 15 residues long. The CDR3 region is CASSETGNFVQPQHF. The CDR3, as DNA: TGTGCCAGCAGCGAGACAGGGAATTTTGTTCAGCCCCAGCATTTT.

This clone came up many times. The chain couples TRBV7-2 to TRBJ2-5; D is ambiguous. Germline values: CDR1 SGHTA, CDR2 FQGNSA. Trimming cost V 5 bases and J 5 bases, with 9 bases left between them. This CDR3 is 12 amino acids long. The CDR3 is CASSDGYETQYF. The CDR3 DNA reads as TGTGCCAGCAGCGACGGGTACGAGACCCAGTACTTC. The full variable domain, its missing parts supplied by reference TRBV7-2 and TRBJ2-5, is GAGVSQSPSNKVTEKGKDVELRCDPISGHTALYWYRQSLGQGLEFLIYFQGNSAPDKSGLPSDRFSAERTGGSVSTLTIQRTQQEDSAVYLCASSDGYETQYFGPGTRLLVL.

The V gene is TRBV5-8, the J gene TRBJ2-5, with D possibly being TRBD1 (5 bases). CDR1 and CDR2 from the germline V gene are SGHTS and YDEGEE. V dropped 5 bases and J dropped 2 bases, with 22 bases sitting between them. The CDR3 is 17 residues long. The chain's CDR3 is CASSLHIREPPQETQYF. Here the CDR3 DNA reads TGTGCCAGCAGTCTCCATATCAGGGAACCCCCGCAAGAGACCCAGTACTTC. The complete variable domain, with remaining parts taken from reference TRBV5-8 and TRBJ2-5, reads EAGVTQSPTHLIKTRGQQATLRCSPISGHTSVYWYQQALGLGLQFLLWYDEGEERNRGNFPPRFSGRQFPNYSSELNVNALELEDSALYLCASSLHIREPPQETQYFGPGTRLLVL.

The CDR3 nucleotides are TGTGCCACGGCGGGGGCCGGCGAGCAGTACTTC. Protein: CATAGAGEQYF. The chain joins TRBV6-5 to TRBJ2-7, with D possibly being TRBD2 (7 bases). V was pared by 10 bases and J by 6 bases, with 13 bases between. CDR1 MNHEY and CDR2 SVGAGI come from the germline V gene. This CDR3 spans 11 amino acids.

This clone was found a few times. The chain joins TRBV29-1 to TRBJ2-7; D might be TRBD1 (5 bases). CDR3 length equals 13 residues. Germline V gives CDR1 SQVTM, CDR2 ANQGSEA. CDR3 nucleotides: TGCAGACTGGGGCAGGATTGCTCCTACGAGCAGTACTTC. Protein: CRLGQDCSYEQYF.

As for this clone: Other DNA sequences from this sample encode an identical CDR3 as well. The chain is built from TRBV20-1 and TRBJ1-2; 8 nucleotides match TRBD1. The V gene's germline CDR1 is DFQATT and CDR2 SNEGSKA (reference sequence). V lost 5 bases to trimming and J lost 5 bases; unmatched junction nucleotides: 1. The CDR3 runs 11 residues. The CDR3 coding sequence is TGCAGTGCTGGGACAGGATATGGCTACACCTTC. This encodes CSAGTGYGYTF.

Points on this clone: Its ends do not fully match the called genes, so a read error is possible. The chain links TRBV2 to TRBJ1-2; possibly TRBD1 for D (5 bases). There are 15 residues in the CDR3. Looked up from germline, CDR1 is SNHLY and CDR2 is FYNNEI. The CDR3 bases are TGTGCCAGCAGAGAAGGGGCAGGGACTAACTATGGCTACACCTTC. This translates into CASREGAGTNYGYTF.

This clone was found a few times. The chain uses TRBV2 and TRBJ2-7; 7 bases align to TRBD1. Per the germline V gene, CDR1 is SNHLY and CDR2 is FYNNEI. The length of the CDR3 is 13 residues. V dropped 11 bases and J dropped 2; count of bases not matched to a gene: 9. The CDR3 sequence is CAGSRDRAYEQYF. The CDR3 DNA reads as TGTGCCGGATCCCGGGACAGAGCCTACGAGCAGTACTTC.

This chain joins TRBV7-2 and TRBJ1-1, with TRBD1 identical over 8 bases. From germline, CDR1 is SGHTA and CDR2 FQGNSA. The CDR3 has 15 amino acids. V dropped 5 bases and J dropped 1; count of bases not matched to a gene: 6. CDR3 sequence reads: CASSTSTGGNTEAFF. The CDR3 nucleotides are TGTGCCAGCAGCACCTCCACAGGGGGGAACACTGAAGCTTTCTTT.

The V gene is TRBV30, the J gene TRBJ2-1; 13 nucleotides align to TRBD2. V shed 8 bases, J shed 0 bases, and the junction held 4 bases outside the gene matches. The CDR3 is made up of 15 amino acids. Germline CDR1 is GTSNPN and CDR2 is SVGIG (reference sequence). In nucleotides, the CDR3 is TGTGCCCTCGGGACTAGCGGGGTCTCCTACAATGAGCAGTTCTTC. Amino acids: CALGTSGVSYNEQFF.

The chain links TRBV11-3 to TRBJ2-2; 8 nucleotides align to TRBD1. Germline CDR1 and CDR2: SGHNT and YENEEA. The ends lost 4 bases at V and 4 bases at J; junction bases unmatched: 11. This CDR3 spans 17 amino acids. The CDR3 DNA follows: TGTGCCAGCAGCTCAAACCCAGACAGGGGTTCCACCGGGGAGCTGTTTTTT. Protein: CASSSNPDRGSTGELFF.

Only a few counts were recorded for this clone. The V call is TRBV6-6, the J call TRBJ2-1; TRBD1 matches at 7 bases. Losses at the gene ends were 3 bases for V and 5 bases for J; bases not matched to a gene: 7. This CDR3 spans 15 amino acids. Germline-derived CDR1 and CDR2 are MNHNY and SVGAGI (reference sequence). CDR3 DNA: TGTGCCAGCAGTTATTCCCCCACAGGGGACAATGAGCAGTTCTTC. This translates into CASSYSPTGDNEQFF.

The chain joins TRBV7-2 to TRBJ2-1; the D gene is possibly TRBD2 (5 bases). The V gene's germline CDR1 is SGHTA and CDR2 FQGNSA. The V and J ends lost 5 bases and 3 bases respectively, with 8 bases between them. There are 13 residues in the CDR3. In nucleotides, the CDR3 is TGTGCCAGCAGCCCCCGGGGCTACAATGAGCAGTTCTTC. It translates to CASSPRGYNEQFF.

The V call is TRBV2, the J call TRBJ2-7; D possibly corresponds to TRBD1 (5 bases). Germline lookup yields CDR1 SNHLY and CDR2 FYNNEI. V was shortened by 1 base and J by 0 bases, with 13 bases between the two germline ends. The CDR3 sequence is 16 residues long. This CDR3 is CASSEVQGESSYEQYF. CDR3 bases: TGTGCCAGCAGTGAAGTTCAGGGCGAAAGCTCCTACGAGCAGTACTTC. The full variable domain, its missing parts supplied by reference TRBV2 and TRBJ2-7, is EPEVTQTPSHQVTQMGQEVILRCVPISNHLYFYWYRQILGQKVEFLVSFYNNEISEKSEIFDDQFSVERPDGSNFTLKIRSTKLEDSAMYFCASSEVQGESSYEQYFGPGTRLTVT.

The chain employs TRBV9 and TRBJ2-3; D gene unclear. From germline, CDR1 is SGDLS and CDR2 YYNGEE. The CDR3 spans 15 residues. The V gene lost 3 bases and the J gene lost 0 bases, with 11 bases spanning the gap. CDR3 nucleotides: TGTGCCAGCAGCGGCGGTAACCCTAGCACAGATACGCAGTATTTT. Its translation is CASSGGNPSTDTQYF.

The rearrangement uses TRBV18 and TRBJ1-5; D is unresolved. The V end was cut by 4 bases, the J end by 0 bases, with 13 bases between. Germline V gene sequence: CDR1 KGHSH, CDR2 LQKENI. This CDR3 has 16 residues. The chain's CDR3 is CASSQAGPNSNQPQHF. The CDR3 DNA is TGTGCCAGCTCACAGGCAGGCCCGAATAGCAATCAGCCCCAGCATTTT. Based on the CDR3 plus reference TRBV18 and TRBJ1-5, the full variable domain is NAGVMQNPRHLVRRRGQEARLRCSPMKGHSHVYWYRQLPEEGLKFMVYLQKENIIDESGMPKERFSAEFPKEGPSILRIQQVVRGDSAAYFCASSQAGPNSNQPQHFGDGTRLSIL.

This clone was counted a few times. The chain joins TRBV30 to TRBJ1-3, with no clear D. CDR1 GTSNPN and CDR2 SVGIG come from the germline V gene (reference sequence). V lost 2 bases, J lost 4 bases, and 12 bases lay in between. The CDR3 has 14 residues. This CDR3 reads CAWSTSPGGNTIYF. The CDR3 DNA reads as TGTGCCTGGAGTACGTCGCCGGGAGGAAACACCATATATTTT.